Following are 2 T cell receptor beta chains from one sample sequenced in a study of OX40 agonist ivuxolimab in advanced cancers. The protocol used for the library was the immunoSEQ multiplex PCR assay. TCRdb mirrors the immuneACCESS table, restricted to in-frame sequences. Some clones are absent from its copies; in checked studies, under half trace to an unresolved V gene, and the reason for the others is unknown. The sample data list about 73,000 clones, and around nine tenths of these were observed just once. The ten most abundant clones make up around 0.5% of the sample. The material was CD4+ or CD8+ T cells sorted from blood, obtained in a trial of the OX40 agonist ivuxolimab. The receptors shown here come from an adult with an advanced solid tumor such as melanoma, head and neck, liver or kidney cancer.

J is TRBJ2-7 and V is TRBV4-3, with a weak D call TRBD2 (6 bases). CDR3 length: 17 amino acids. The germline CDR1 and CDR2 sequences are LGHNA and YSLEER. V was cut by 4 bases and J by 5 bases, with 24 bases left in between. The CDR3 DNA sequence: TGCGCCAGCAGCCCACGGGTCCCTGGAGGGAACTACGACGAGCAGTACTTC. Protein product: CASSPRVPGGNYDEQYF.

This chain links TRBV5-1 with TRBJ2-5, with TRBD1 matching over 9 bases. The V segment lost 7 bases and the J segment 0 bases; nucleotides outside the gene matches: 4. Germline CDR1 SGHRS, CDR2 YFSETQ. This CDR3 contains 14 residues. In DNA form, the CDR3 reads TGCGCCAGCTTGGGGACAGGGAACCAAGAGACCCAGTACTTC. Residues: CASLGTGNQETQYF.